The 32 T cell receptor beta chains presented below share a single source sample, sequenced in a study of control samples from healthy donors and cancer patients. Profiling relied on immunoSEQ multiplex PCR, and the TCRdb table lists in-frame clones only, not all of them. This sample has about 17,000 clones, with 70% to 90% found just once. Sequencing input: PBMCs. Every receptor here comes from a man in his fifties or sixties with head and neck cancer.

The CDR3: CATWTSGGSGNEQFF. The DNA of the CDR3 is TGTGCCACCTGGACTAGCGGGGGTTCAGGGAATGAGCAGTTCTTC. The rearrangement uses TRBV2 and TRBJ2-1; 13 nucleotides align to TRBD2. The V and J ends lost 10 bases and 7 bases, in that order; junction bases with no gene match: 10. The CDR3 consists of 15 residues. Germline V gene lookup returns CDR1 SNHLY and CDR2 FYNNEI.

J is TRBJ1-5 and V is TRBV6-9; D remains ambiguous. V lost 5 bases to trimming and J lost 6 bases, with 17 bases between them. This CDR3 comprises 15 residues. Germline CDR1 MNHGY, CDR2 SVAAGI. CDR3 residues: CASSIRFSKTQPQHF. The CDR3 DNA reads TGTGCCAGCAGTATCCGATTTAGTAAGACTCAGCCCCAGCATTTT.

This chain links TRBV5-1 with TRBJ2-7; a possible D gene is TRBD1 (6 bases). V was clipped by 3 bases and J by 3 bases, with 13 bases between them. The CDR3 is 14 amino acids. CDR1 is SGHRS, CDR2 YFSETQ, per germline. The CDR3 DNA is TGCGCCAGCAGCTGGTCGGGACAAGTCTACGAGCAGTACTTC. Translating gives CASSWSGQVYEQYF.

This sequence joins TRBV12-3 or TRBV12-4 and TRBJ2-7; 10 nucleotides match TRBD1. This CDR3 comprises 13 residues. Trimming removed 7 bases from V and 9 bases from J; junction bases left unmatched: 9. As DNA, the CDR3 is TGTGCCAGCACCCTCAGACAGGGGGCGAGGCAGTACTTC. Protein sequence: CASTLRQGARQYF.

The chain links TRBV3-1 (or the pseudogene TRBV3-2) to TRBJ2-2, with D tentatively TRBD1 (8 bases). The CDR3 is made up of 16 amino acids. V lost 3 bases to trimming and J lost 1 base, with 12 bases between them. Germline values: CDR1 LGHDT, CDR2 YNNKEL (reference sequence). CDR3 sequence (DNA): TGTGCCAGCAGCCAGGGGGGGACAGGGAACACCGGGGAGCTGTTTTTT. Residues: CASSQGGTGNTGELFF.

The chain joins TRBV6-5 to TRBJ2-7; 9 nucleotides line up with TRBD1. CDR1 MNHEY and CDR2 SVGAGI come from the germline V gene. V was pared by 6 bases and J by 7 bases, with 13 bases of the junction left unmatched. The CDR3 length is 15 residues. For the CDR3, the DNA is TGTGCCAGCAGCCGAGGACAGGGGCTGTTGGGGGAGCAGTACTTC. Translating gives CASSRGQGLLGEQYF.

The chain links TRBV19 to TRBJ2-3, with 7 bases identical to TRBD1. Trimming took 6 bases from V and 5 from J; bases not matched to a gene: 5. The CDR3 has 13 amino acids. CDR1 and CDR2 from the germline V gene are LNHDA and SQIVND (reference sequence). The CDR3 is CASSDRAGDTQYF. The CDR3 DNA follows: TGTGCCAGTAGCGACAGGGCGGGAGATACGCAGTATTTT.

The chain carries TRBV29-1 and TRBJ1-2; 9 bases agree with TRBD1. Germline assignment: CDR1 SQVTM and CDR2 ANQGSEA. V lost 7 bases to trimming and J lost 6 bases; unmatched junction nucleotides: 9. The CDR3 has 13 amino acids. The CDR3: CSDKSDRGNGYTF. Here the CDR3 DNA reads TGCAGCGATAAATCAGACAGGGGGAATGGCTACACCTTC. The complete variable domain, with remaining parts taken from reference TRBV29-1 and TRBJ1-2, reads SAVISQKPSRDICQRGTSLTIQCQVDSQVTMMFWYRQQPGQSLTLIATANQGSEATYESGFVIDKFPISRPNLTFSTLTVSNMSPEDSSIYLCSDKSDRGNGYTFGSGTRLTVV.

This chain joins TRBV6-2 or TRBV6-3 and TRBJ1-2, with D perhaps matching TRBD1 (6 bases). The germline V and J ends were trimmed by 2 bases and 7 bases, with 14 bases remaining between them. Germline V gives CDR1 MNHEY, CDR2 SVGEGT. The CDR3 contains 14 residues. The DNA of the CDR3 is TGTGCCAGCAGTTACGACAGGATATGGGGTGGCTACACCTTC. Protein product: CASSYDRIWGGYTF.

The V gene is TRBV6-5, the J gene TRBJ2-3, with TRBD1 as a possible D gene (6 bases). V was shortened by 2 bases and J by 1 base, with 7 bases between the two germline ends. The germline V gene has CDR1 MNHEY and CDR2 SVGAGI. The CDR3 is made up of 14 amino acids. The chain's CDR3 is CASSYPGGTDTQYF. DNA of the CDR3: TGTGCCAGCAGTTACCCAGGGGGCACAGATACGCAGTATTTT.

The CDR3, as DNA: TGTGCCAGCAGTTCTGCGGGGAGCTCCTACAATGAGCAGTTCTTC. Amino acids: CASSSAGSSYNEQFF. V and J are TRBV6-6 and TRBJ2-1, with D possibly matching TRBD2 (6 bases). CDR3 length equals 15 residues. Germline CDR1 MNHNY, CDR2 SVGAGI (reference sequence). V was trimmed by 4 bases and J by 0 bases, leaving 10 bases between them.

This rearrangement joins TRBV2 to TRBJ1-5; 7 nucleotides agree with TRBD1. The germline V gene has CDR1 SNHLY and CDR2 FYNNEI. V lost 6 bases, J lost 0 bases, and 5 bases stayed unmatched. The CDR3 has 15 residues. The DNA of the CDR3 is TGTGCCAGCAGGGGGACAGAACATAGCAATCAGCCCCAGCATTTT. Translated, it gives CASRGTEHSNQPQHF.

This clone was detected only a few times. The V and J genes are TRBV5-1 and TRBJ2-3; D is possibly TRBD1 (6 bases). The CDR3 consists of 14 residues. The germline V and J ends were trimmed by 5 bases and 0 bases, with 10 bases remaining between them. Germline values: CDR1 SGHRS, CDR2 YFSETQ. CDR3 nucleotides: TGCGCCAGCAGGCTACAGGGAAGCACAGATACGCAGTATTTT. It is translated as CASRLQGSTDTQYF.

The rearrangement joins TRBV10-1 to TRBJ2-1; possibly TRBD1 for D (8 bases). The length of the CDR3 is 13 residues. Germline-derived CDR1 and CDR2 are WNHNN and SYGVQD (reference sequence). V lost 5 bases and J 10 bases, leaving 15 bases between the germline ends. CDR3 region: CASSYRGGREQFF. The DNA of the CDR3 is TGCGCCAGCAGTTACAGGGGGGGCAGGGAGCAGTTCTTC.

This clone came up once. The genes are TRBV4-1 and TRBJ2-5, with 9 positions matching TRBD1. Per germline, CDR1 MGHRA and CDR2 YSYEKL. Losses at the gene ends were 4 bases for V and 3 bases for J; bases not matched to a gene: 6. The CDR3 has 15 amino acids. The CDR3: CASSPDGTGKETQYF. CDR3 nucleotides: TGCGCCAGCAGCCCTGACGGGACAGGGAAAGAGACCCAGTACTTC.

The CDR3 here is CASSLGAGVLEQFF. In DNA form, the CDR3 reads TGTGCCAGTAGCCTCGGAGCAGGGGTACTAGAGCAGTTCTTC. This chain uses TRBV19 with TRBJ2-1; possible D gene TRBD1, 6 bases. With 6 bases removed from V and 10 bases from J, the gap between germline ends came to 19 bases. Germline-derived CDR1 and CDR2 are LNHDA and SQIVND (reference sequence). The CDR3 consists of 14 residues.

V and J are TRBV11-3 and TRBJ2-1; 9 bases are a match to TRBD2. Germline V CDR1 and CDR2: SGHNT, YENEEA. The CDR3 consists of 16 residues. V shed 1 base, J shed 8 bases, and the junction held 9 bases outside the gene matches. CDR3 bases: TGTGCCAGCAGCTTAGGTGGACTAGCGCGGGGGGATGAGCAGTTCTTC. Amino acid sequence: CASSLGGLARGDEQFF. The variable domain in full, with the rest retrieved from reference TRBV11-3 and TRBJ2-1, is EAGVVQSPRYKIIEKKQPVAFWCNPISGHNTLYWYLQNLGQGPELLIRYENEEAVDDSQLPKDRFSAERLKGVDSTLKIQPAELGDSAVYLCASSLGGLARGDEQFFGPGTRLTVL.

The chain recombines TRBV7-9 with TRBJ1-5; D is uncertain. There are 13 residues in the CDR3. Between the trimmed V and J ends, which lost 5 bases and 7 bases, there was a span of 12 bases. Germline loops: CDR1 SEHNR, CDR2 FQNEAQ (reference sequence). CDR3 nucleotides: TGTGCCAGCAGCCCCGGGGAGAAACAGCCCCAGCATTTT. It translates to CASSPGEKQPQHF. Using reference TRBV7-9 and TRBJ1-5 for the parts outside the CDR3, the full variable domain is DTGVSQNPRHKITKRGQNVTFRCDPISEHNRLYWYRQTLGQGPEFLTYFQNEAQLEKSRLLSDRFSAERPKGSFSTLEIQRTEQGDSAMYLCASSPGEKQPQHFGDGTRLSIL.

This chain links TRBV6-5 with TRBJ2-7; D is ambiguous. The CDR3 is 12 amino acids. Germline V gives CDR1 MNHEY, CDR2 SVGAGI. V dropped 6 bases and J dropped 1 base, with 7 bases sitting between them. The DNA for the CDR3 is TGTGCCAGCAGGGACCCTTCCTACGAGCAGTACTTC. As protein: CASRDPSYEQYF.

The J gene is TRBJ2-6, the V gene TRBV19; D is unclear. This CDR3 is 15 amino acids long. Between the trimmed V and J ends, which lost 3 bases and 4 bases, there was a span of 10 bases. Germline V gene data show CDR1 as LNHDA and CDR2 as SQIVND (reference sequence). The CDR3 protein is CASSILALGANVLTF. CDR3 sequence (DNA): TGTGCCAGTAGTATTTTGGCTCTCGGGGCCAACGTCCTGACTTTC.

V gene TRBV15 combines with J gene TRBJ1-1; the D gene is possibly TRBD1 (6 bases). The germline CDR1 and CDR2 sequences are LNHNV and YYDKDF (reference sequence). The V and J ends lost 3 bases and 7 bases respectively, with 18 bases between them. The CDR3 runs 15 residues. CDR3 DNA: TGTGCCACCAGCAGGGCAAACAGGGTGCGGGTTGAAGCTTTCTTT. The encoded protein is CATSRANRVRVEAFF.

The genes are TRBV6-2 or TRBV6-3 and TRBJ2-5; a possible D gene is TRBD2 (7 bases). V dropped 0 bases and J dropped 1 base, with 12 bases sitting between them. This CDR3 spans 16 amino acids. CDR1 MNHEY and CDR2 SVGEGT come from the germline V gene. CDR3 DNA: TGTGCCAGCAGTTACTCGACGGGGGGCGGCCAAGAGACCCAGTACTTC. This codes for CASSYSTGGGQETQYF.

The chain combines TRBV7-8 with TRBJ2-7; no firm D call. Trimming took off 4 bases at V and 7 bases at J, with 14 bases between the two ends. This CDR3 is 13 amino acids long. Germline V gene lookup returns CDR1 SGHVS and CDR2 FQNEAQ. Here the CDR3 DNA reads TGTGCCAGCAGCTCCCTTAGTTGGGAAGAGCAGTACTTC. This codes for CASSSLSWEEQYF.

The rearrangement joins TRBV21-1 to TRBJ2-5; the table's D call, TRBD1, has no DNA check behind it. TRBV21-1 is annotated as a pseudogene. The CDR3 consists of 14 residues. CDR3 sequence reads: CASIGGRLQETQYF. The CDR3, as DNA: TGTGCCAGCATAGGGGGCCGACTCCAAGAGACCCAGTACTTC.

The CDR3 sequence is CASSFGRENIQYF. In DNA form, the CDR3 reads TGTGCCAGCAGCTTTGGCCGAGAAAACATTCAGTACTTC. The gene calls are TRBV7-8 and TRBJ2-4; D not resolved. Germline lookup yields CDR1 SGHVS and CDR2 FQNEAQ. The V and J ends lost 3 bases and 5 bases respectively, with 8 bases between them. There are 13 residues in the CDR3.

The CDR3 sequence is CASSGVAGGPPDTQYF. In DNA, the CDR3 is TGTGCCAGCAGCGGAGTAGCGGGGGGGCCGCCAGATACGCAGTATTTT. V is TRBV7-3 and J is TRBJ2-3, with 11 bases lining up with TRBD2. The CDR3 consists of 16 residues. Germline CDR1 is SGHTA and CDR2 is FQGTGA. J was trimmed by 4 bases and V by 5 bases; bases with no gene match: 8.

The chain is built from TRBV4-1 and TRBJ1-1, with D possibly TRBD1 on 5 matching bases. The CDR3 extends over 15 amino acids. Germline CDR1 MGHRA, CDR2 YSYEKL. The ends were cut back, 0 bases at V and 3 bases at J, with 11 bases in the middle. The chain's CDR3 is CASSQDQGSDTEAFF. In DNA form, the CDR3 reads TGCGCCAGCAGCCAAGACCAGGGATCGGACACTGAAGCTTTCTTT.

V gene TRBV3-1 (or the pseudogene TRBV3-2) combines with J gene TRBJ2-3; possibly TRBD2 for D (5 bases). V was trimmed by 7 bases and J by 2 bases, leaving 13 bases between them. This CDR3 is 14 amino acids long. Germline CDR1 is LGHDT and CDR2 is YNNKEL (reference sequence). This CDR3 reads CASTRGLFTDTQYF. CDR3 in DNA: TGTGCCAGCACCCGAGGGCTGTTCACAGATACGCAGTATTTT.

V usage is TRBV5-1 and J usage is TRBJ2-7, with 7 nucleotides matching TRBD2. The CDR3 contains 13 residues. Germline trimming cut 4 bases from V and 2 bases from J; bases unmatched to any gene: 3. Germline assignment: CDR1 SGHRS and CDR2 YFSETQ. The CDR3 region is CASSASGTYEQYF. The CDR3 region has the DNA TGCGCCAGCAGCGCTAGCGGAACCTACGAGCAGTACTTC.

Only a few counts were recorded for this clone. This chain uses TRBV7-9 with TRBJ2-7; 7 positions match TRBD1. This CDR3 has 15 amino acids. The trim removed 5 bases at V and 2 bases at J, leaving 9 bases unmatched. Germline CDR1 and CDR2: SEHNR and FQNEAQ (reference sequence). The chain's CDR3 is CASSPPGGFAYEQYF. CDR3 nucleotides: TGTGCCAGCAGCCCCCCAGGGGGTTTTGCCTACGAGCAGTACTTC.

The J gene is TRBJ1-2, the V gene TRBV5-1; 7 positions agree with TRBD1. Germline-derived CDR1 and CDR2 are SGHRS and YFSETQ. The CDR3 is made up of 13 amino acids. The ends lost 4 bases at V and 7 bases at J; junction bases unmatched: 7. The CDR3 bases are TGCGCCAGCAGCCAATCCGGACAGGCTGGCTACACCTTC. It translates to CASSQSGQAGYTF.

The chain recombines TRBV2 with TRBJ2-1; D is perhaps TRBD1 or TRBD2 (6 bases each). Looked up from germline, CDR1 is SNHLY and CDR2 is FYNNEI. There are 13 residues in the CDR3. V lost 6 bases to trimming and J lost 8 bases, with 14 bases between them. This CDR3 reads CASRPEGEDEQFF. CDR3 bases: TGTGCCAGCAGGCCAGAGGGGGAGGATGAGCAGTTCTTC.